The 8 T cell receptor beta chains below come from one sample, sequenced in a study of control samples from healthy donors and cancer patients. TCRdb's table, derived via immunoSEQ multiplex PCR, lists solely in-frame clones and lacks some. The sample lists 75,000 to 90,000 clones; 75% to 90% were seen once. The sample comprised PBMCs. The receptors were gathered from a woman aged 45-65 years with colorectal cancer.

This clone was observed a single time. This chain uses TRBV9 with TRBJ2-1; D not resolved. The CDR3 has 12 amino acids. Per the germline V gene, CDR1 is SGDLS and CDR2 is YYNGEE. V shed 7 bases and J shed 0 bases, with 5 bases lying between them. CDR3 DNA: TGTGCCAGCGGGCTCTCCTACAATGAGCAGTTCTTC. Protein: CASGLSYNEQFF.

The V and J genes are TRBV14 and TRBJ2-3; D is possibly TRBD2 (5 bases). Germline CDR1 SGHDN, CDR2 FVKESK. The V end was cut by 8 bases, the J end by 2 bases, with 8 bases between. There are 12 residues in the CDR3. CDR3 protein: CASQDYTDTQYF. CDR3 nucleotides: TGTGCCAGCCAAGACTACACAGATACGCAGTATTTT.

This clone has just a few counts. The gene calls are TRBV9 and TRBJ2-2; D is perhaps TRBD1 (6 bases). This CDR3 spans 13 amino acids. The V end was cut by 7 bases, the J end by 6 bases, with 13 bases between. CDR1 is SGDLS and CDR2 is YYNGEE in the germline V gene. The CDR3 region is CASSGAFAGELFF. In DNA form, the CDR3 reads TGTGCCAGCTCAGGGGCCTTCGCCGGGGAGCTGTTTTTT.

The chain combines TRBV25-1 with TRBJ1-4; TRBD1 might be the D (5 bases). CDR3 length: 15 residues. CDR1 and CDR2 (germline): MGHDK, SYGVNS. V was pared by 4 bases and J by 7 bases, with 16 bases between. Here the CDR3 DNA reads TGTGCCAGCAGTGGGCAGGGCCAAAGTGGTGAAAAACTGTTTTTT. This encodes CASSGQGQSGEKLFF.

V and J are TRBV7-2 and TRBJ2-2, with D tentatively TRBD1 (6 bases). CDR3 size: 13 residues. V shed 4 bases and J shed 6 bases, with 9 bases lying between them. CDR1 and CDR2 (germline): SGHTA, FQGNSA. CDR3 DNA sequence: TGTGCCAGCAGCTCCAGACAGGCCGGGGAGCTGTTTTTT. Protein product: CASSSRQAGELFF.

V gene TRBV27 combines with J gene TRBJ1-1; 7 bases are a match to TRBD1. V gave up 4 bases and J gave up 1 base; unmatched junction bases: 6. This CDR3 has 15 residues. Germline CDR1 MNHEY, CDR2 SMNVEV (reference sequence). CDR3 sequence: CASSSLQGRNTEAFF. As DNA, the CDR3 is TGTGCCAGCAGTTCGTTACAGGGGAGGAACACTGAAGCTTTCTTT.

The chain combines TRBV6-6 with TRBJ2-7; 7 bases map to TRBD1. Germline CDR1 MNHNY, CDR2 SVGAGI (reference sequence). The CDR3 totals 12 residues. J was trimmed by 7 bases and V by 7 bases; bases with no gene match: 7. DNA of the CDR3: TGTGCCAGCAACAGGGGTTCTGGAGAGCAGTACGTC. It codes for CASNRGSGEQYV.

This chain joins TRBV5-1 and TRBJ2-3; unclear D gene. Germline CDR1 is SGHRS and CDR2 is YFSETQ. V gave up 1 base and J gave up 0 bases, with 12 bases separating them. The CDR3 sequence is 16 residues long. The CDR3 here is CASSLSAADSTDTQYF. In nucleotides, the CDR3 is TGCGCCAGCAGCTTGTCGGCAGCCGATAGCACAGATACGCAGTATTTT.